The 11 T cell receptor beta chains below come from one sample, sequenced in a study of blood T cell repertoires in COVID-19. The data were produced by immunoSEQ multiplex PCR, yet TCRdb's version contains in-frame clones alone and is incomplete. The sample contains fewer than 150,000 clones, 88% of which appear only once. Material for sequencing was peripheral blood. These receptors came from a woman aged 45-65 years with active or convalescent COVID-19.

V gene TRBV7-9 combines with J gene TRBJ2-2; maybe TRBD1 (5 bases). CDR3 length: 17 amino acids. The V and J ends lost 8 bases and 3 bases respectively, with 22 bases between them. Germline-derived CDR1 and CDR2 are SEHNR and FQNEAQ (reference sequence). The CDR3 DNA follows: TGTGCCAGCGGTCTAGACCTCACAGTGGGGCACACCGGGGAGCTGTTTTTT. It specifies CASGLDLTVGHTGELFF. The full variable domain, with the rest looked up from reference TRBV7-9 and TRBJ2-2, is DTGVSQNPRHKITKRGQNVTFRCDPISEHNRLYWYRQTLGQGPEFLTYFQNEAQLEKSRLLSDRFSAERPKGSFSTLEIQRTEQGDSAMYLCASGLDLTVGHTGELFFGEGSRLTVL.

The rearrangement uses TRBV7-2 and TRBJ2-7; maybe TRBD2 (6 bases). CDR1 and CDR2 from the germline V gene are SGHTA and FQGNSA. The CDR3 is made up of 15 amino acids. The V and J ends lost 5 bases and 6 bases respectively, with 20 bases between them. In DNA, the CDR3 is TGTGCCAGCAGCGTAAGCGCGGGTAGCGGAGGCGAGCAGTACTTC. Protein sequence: CASSVSAGSGGEQYF.

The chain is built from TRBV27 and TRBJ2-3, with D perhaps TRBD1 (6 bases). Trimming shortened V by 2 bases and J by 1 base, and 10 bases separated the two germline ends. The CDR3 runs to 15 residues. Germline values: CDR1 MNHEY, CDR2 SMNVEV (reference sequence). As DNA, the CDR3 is TGTGCCAGCAGTTTAGGGGGCTGGGGCACAGATACGCAGTATTTT. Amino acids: CASSLGGWGTDTQYF.

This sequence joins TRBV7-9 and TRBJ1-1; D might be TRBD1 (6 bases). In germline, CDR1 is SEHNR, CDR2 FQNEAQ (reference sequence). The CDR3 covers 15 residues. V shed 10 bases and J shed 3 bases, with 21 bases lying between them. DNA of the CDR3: TGTGCCACCCGAGGGGGGGGTTTCGGTGACACTGAAGCTTTCTTT. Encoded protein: CATRGGGFGDTEAFF.

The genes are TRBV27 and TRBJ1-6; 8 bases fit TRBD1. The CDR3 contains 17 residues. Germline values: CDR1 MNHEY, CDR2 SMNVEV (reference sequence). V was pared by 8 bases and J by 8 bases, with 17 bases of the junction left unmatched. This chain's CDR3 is CASRRQKTGQGDSPLHF. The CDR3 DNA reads TGTGCCAGCCGAAGACAAAAGACCGGACAGGGAGATTCACCCCTCCACTTT.

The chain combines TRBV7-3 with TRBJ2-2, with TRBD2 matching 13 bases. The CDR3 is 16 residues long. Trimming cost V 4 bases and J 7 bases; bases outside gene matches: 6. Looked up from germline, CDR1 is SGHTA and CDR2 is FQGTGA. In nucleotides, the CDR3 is TGTGCCAGCAGCTCCCGGACTAGCGGGAGTAGCGGGGAGCTGTTTTTT. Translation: CASSSRTSGSSGELFF.

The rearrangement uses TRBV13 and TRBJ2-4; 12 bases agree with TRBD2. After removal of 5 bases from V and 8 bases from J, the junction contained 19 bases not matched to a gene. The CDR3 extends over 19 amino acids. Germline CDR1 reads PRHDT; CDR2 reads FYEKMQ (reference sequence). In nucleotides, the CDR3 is TGTGCCAGCAGCCCGCCTTTCGGGCTAGCGGGAGGGAAAGGATACATTCAGTACTTC. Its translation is CASSPPFGLAGGKGYIQYF.

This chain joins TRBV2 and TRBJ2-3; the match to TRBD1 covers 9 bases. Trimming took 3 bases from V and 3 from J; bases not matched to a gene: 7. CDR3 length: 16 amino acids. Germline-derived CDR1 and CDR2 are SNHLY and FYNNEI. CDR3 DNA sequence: TGTGCCAGCAGTGACACTACAGGGGGCATAACAGATACGCAGTATTTT. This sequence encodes CASSDTTGGITDTQYF.

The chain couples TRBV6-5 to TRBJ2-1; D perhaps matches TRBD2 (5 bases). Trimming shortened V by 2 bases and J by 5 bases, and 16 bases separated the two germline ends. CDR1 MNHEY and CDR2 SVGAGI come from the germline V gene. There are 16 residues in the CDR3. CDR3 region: CASSYGRLSGNNEQFF. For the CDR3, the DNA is TGTGCCAGCAGTTACGGAAGGTTAAGCGGTAACAATGAGCAGTTCTTC.

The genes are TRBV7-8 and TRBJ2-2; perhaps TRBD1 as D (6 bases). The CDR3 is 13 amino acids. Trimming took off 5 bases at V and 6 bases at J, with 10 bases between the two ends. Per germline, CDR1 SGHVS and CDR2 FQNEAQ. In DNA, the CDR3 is TGTGCCAGCAGCCCTCAGGGGCCCGGGGAGCTGTTTTTT. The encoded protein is CASSPQGPGELFF.

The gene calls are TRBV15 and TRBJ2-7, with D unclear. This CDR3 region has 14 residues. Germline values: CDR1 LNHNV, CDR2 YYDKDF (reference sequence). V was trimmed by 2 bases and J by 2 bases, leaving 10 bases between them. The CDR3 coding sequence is TGTGCCACCAGCAGACTACAGTCTACCTACGAGCAGTACTTC. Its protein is CATSRLQSTYEQYF.